This T cell receptor beta chain comes out of a study of shared clonotypes between healthy human individuals. At the level of the study: Donors had three CD4 naive, three CD4 memory, two CD8 naive and one CD8 memory plate apiece.

Findings and caveats of the study: Relative to clonotypes present in all four donors, those not shared had lower generation probabilities.

Using immunoSEQ multiplex PCR, the repertoire was profiled, and TCRdb retains in-frame clones only, with some absent. The sample includes millions of clones, approximately 93% of them seen just once. CDR3 length: 12 residues. Germline-derived CDR1 and CDR2 are SGHAT and FQNNGV. About this clone itself: Antigen unknown.

This clonotype originated in a man younger than 35 in good health. Some clones in this sample may be carry-over from other donors' samples. The chain is built from TRBV11-2 and TRBJ2-5, with a possible D match to TRBD1 (5 bases). The better agreement between TRBJ2-7 and the DNA end casts doubt on the J call. Sequenced material: naive CD4+ T cells from PBMCs. Subset of the sample: CD45RA+ positively selected. CDR3 sequence reads: CASSSQGYEQYF. The CDR3 coding sequence is TGTGCCAGCAGCTCCCAGGGTTACGAGCAGTACTTC.